This T cell receptor beta chain was captured by sequencing in a study of T cells in Graves' hyperthyroidism and ophthalmopathy. The TCR beta CDR3 regions underwent amplification using RNA transcripts as the source. HTBI primers drove first-round RT-PCR of the TCR CDR3. One entry per CDR3 protein results from TCRdb running MiXCR on the multiplex PCR reads. The sample has about 420,000 distinct CDR3 sequences; 12% to 15% are singletons. In this sample, this clonotype turned up a few times. The V gene's germline CDR1 is GTSNPN and CDR2 SVGIG (reference sequence). Trimming cost V 4 bases and J 3 bases, with 9 bases left between them. This CDR3 is built from 13 residues.

This receptor was obtained from a woman between 18 and 29 years old with Graves' hyperthyroidism. The sequencing input was blood. The chain couples TRBV30 to TRBJ2-2, with D maybe TRBD2 (5 bases). In nucleotides, the CDR3 is TGTGCCTGGACTAGCTCCCACACCGGGGAGCTGTTTTTT. Its protein product is CAWTSSHTGELFF.